The 32 T cell receptor beta chains given below trace back to one sample, sequenced in a study of T-cell reconstitution after alpha-beta-depleted transplantation in children. Unique molecular identifiers were incorporated into the prepared TCRbeta library. TCRdb re-called the PCR reads with MiXCR, one entry per CDR3 protein. The profile shows approximately 500,000 distinct CDR3 sequences, around 27% of them singletons. The source was PBMCs, collected before TCRalphabeta/CD19-depleted stem cell transplant. All receptors come from a boy in the first two years of life with Wiskott-Aldrich syndrome, due to receive a stem cell transplant.

V is TRBV14 and J is TRBJ2-7; perhaps TRBD2 as D (5 bases). CDR3 length: 14 residues. The germline gives CDR1 SGHDN, CDR2 FVKESK. Trimming pared 1 base from V and 3 bases from J, leaving 10 bases between. The CDR3, as DNA: TGTGCCAGCAGCCAAGGCGGAGGATTCTACGAGCAGTACTTC. The encoded protein is CASSQGGGFYEQYF.

The chain links TRBV5-6 to TRBJ2-5; D could derive from TRBD1 or TRBD2 (5 bases each). The CDR3 has 13 amino acids. Germline V gene sequence: CDR1 SGHDT, CDR2 YYEEEE. The V and J ends lost 4 bases and 2 bases respectively, with 9 bases between them. The CDR3 DNA reads TGTGCCAGCAGCACGGGACCGCAAGAGACCCAGTACTTC. Encoded protein: CASSTGPQETQYF.

There are a few counts of this clonotype. This chain uses TRBV7-9 with TRBJ2-1; 7 bases are shared with TRBD1. The CDR3 sequence is 15 residues long. Germline values: CDR1 SEHNR, CDR2 FQNEAQ (reference sequence). The J segment lost 2 bases and the V segment lost 5 bases, leaving 6 bases of the junction unmatched. In DNA, the CDR3 is TGTGCCAGCAGCGCAGGGGGAGCCCCCTACAATGAGCAGTTCTTC. Amino acid sequence: CASSAGGAPYNEQFF.

The V gene is TRBV3-1, the J gene TRBJ2-3; D remains ambiguous. Germline loops: CDR1 LGHDT, CDR2 YNNKEL (reference sequence). The CDR3 length is 12 residues. V lost 5 bases, J lost 4 bases, and 7 bases lay in between. CDR3 nucleotide sequence: TGTGCCAGCAGCTACCTTTCAGATACGCAGTATTTT. It specifies CASSYLSDTQYF.

The chain carries TRBV5-5 and TRBJ1-1; the D is unclear. The germline V and J ends were trimmed by 3 bases and 0 bases, with 12 bases remaining between them. This CDR3 comprises 15 residues. Germline assignment: CDR1 SGHKS and CDR2 YYEKEE (reference sequence). The CDR3, as DNA: TGTGCCAGCAGCTCCACGGTCATACTGAACACTGAAGCTTTCTTT. This translates into CASSSTVILNTEAFF.

This clonotype was counted only a few times. The CDR3 sequence is CASSPLTGGNTIYF. CDR3 DNA: TGTGCCAGCTCACCGTTAACAGGGGGAAACACCATATATTTT. The chain recombines TRBV18 with TRBJ1-3, with a weak D call TRBD1 (6 bases). V was trimmed by 3 bases and J by 4 bases, leaving 10 bases between them. This CDR3 comprises 14 residues. Germline CDR1 and CDR2: KGHSH and LQKENI.

The chain recombines TRBV20-1 with TRBJ2-1; the D is unclear. The CDR3 runs to 14 residues. Trimming took off 2 bases at V and 4 bases at J, with 12 bases between the two ends. CDR1 and CDR2 (germline): DFQATT, SNEGSKA (reference sequence). This CDR3 reads CSARSPLRYNEQFF. CDR3 in DNA: TGCAGTGCTAGATCTCCCCTCCGATACAATGAGCAGTTCTTC.

There are a few counts of this clonotype. V gene TRBV24-1 combines with J gene TRBJ2-3; 9 bases align to TRBD1. The V gene's germline CDR1 is KGHDR and CDR2 SFDVKD. This CDR3 has 15 amino acids. V lost 6 bases, J lost 6 bases, and 9 bases stayed unmatched. The CDR3 DNA sequence: TGTGCCACCAGTAAAACGACAGGGGGATCGGATACGCAGTATTTT. Translation: CATSKTTGGSDTQYF.

This clonotype was observed many times. The rearrangement uses TRBV20-1 and TRBJ2-3; D not certain. The V gene lost 6 bases and the J gene lost 7 bases, with 11 bases spanning the gap. Germline V gene sequence: CDR1 DFQATT, CDR2 SNEGSKA (reference sequence). This CDR3 has 11 residues. The CDR3 DNA sequence: TGCAGTGCCGGCCCGTTGAATACGCAGTATTTT. Translated, it gives CSAGPLNTQYF.

The chain employs TRBV10-3 and TRBJ2-1; D unresolved. The germline gives CDR1 ENHRY, CDR2 SYGVKD. V lost 2 bases and J 1 base, leaving 12 bases between the germline ends. The CDR3 covers 16 residues. In DNA form, the CDR3 reads TGTGCCATCAGTGAGGGGTGGGCAGAATCCTACAATGAGCAGTTCTTC. Translating gives CAISEGWAESYNEQFF.

This clonotype appeared a few times. The chain carries TRBV5-1 and TRBJ2-7, with TRBD2 as a possible D gene (5 bases). Germline-derived CDR1 and CDR2 are SGHRS and YFSETQ. Trimming left V 4 bases short and J 2 bases short, with 10 bases between. This CDR3 region has 13 residues. The CDR3 loop is CASSAGLTYEQYF. As DNA, the CDR3 is TGCGCCAGCAGCGCGGGTCTTACCTACGAGCAGTACTTC.

This chain joins TRBV20-1 and TRBJ2-1, with a tentative D call TRBD2 (5 bases). The length of the CDR3 is 13 residues. Germline values: CDR1 DFQATT, CDR2 SNEGSKA (reference sequence). Between the trimmed V and J ends, which lost 6 bases and 0 bases, there was a span of 9 bases. The CDR3 protein is CSALGSSYNEQFF. Written as DNA, the CDR3 is TGCAGTGCCCTGGGGAGCTCCTACAATGAGCAGTTCTTC.

The table lists this clonotype with a few counts. J is TRBJ2-1 and V is TRBV7-2; TRBD2 agrees at 10 bases. J was trimmed by 6 bases and V by 2 bases; bases with no gene match: 7. Germline CDR1 reads SGHTA; CDR2 reads FQGNSA. CDR3 length: 16 residues. The CDR3 DNA is TGTGCCAGCAGCTTACGACTAGCGGGCTTTGGCAATGAGCAGTTCTTC. Translation gives CASSLRLAGFGNEQFF.

The chain has TRBV30 and TRBJ2-1; D not certain. V was clipped by 3 bases and J by 1 base, with 7 bases between them. Looked up from germline, CDR1 is GTSNPN and CDR2 is SVGIG (reference sequence). The CDR3 length is 13 residues. CDR3 sequence reads: CAWSLVSYNEQFF. For the CDR3, the DNA is TGTGCCTGGAGCTTGGTATCCTACAATGAGCAGTTCTTC.

V gene TRBV29-1 combines with J gene TRBJ2-1, with D perhaps being TRBD1 or TRBD2 (6 bases each). Trimming stripped 7 bases from V and 5 bases from J, with 12 bases between. In germline, CDR1 is SQVTM, CDR2 ANQGSEA. The CDR3 has 12 residues. The CDR3 bases are TGCAGCGCGGGAGACAGGAACAATGAGCAGTTCTTC. This sequence encodes CSAGDRNNEQFF.

This clonotype showed up just a few times. The CDR3 DNA reads TGTGCCAGCAGCCTAAGACAGGAGGGGGATGAAAAACTGTTTTTT. Protein product: CASSLRQEGDEKLFF. The chain joins TRBV4-2 to TRBJ1-4; D may be TRBD1 (6 bases). In germline, CDR1 is LGHNA, CDR2 YNFKEQ. V was shortened by 4 bases and J by 6 bases, with 15 bases between the two germline ends. The CDR3 covers 15 residues.

The chain joins TRBV5-5 to TRBJ2-3, with 7 positions matching TRBD1. CDR1 and CDR2 (germline): SGHKS, YYEKEE (reference sequence). With 5 bases clipped from V and 4 bases from J, the junction kept 7 bases outside the gene matches. The CDR3 extends over 14 amino acids. CDR3 in amino acids: CASSPTGWADTQYF. For the CDR3, the DNA is TGTGCCAGCAGTCCGACAGGGTGGGCAGATACGCAGTATTTT.

This clonotype has only a few counts. The chain recombines TRBV28 with TRBJ2-7, with 10 bases matching TRBD1. CDR1 is MDHEN and CDR2 is SYDVKM in the germline V gene. With V trimmed by 6 bases and J by 2 bases, 7 bases remained unmatched. The CDR3 runs to 15 residues. The CDR3 loop reads CASSSGTGVPYEQYF. The DNA of the CDR3 is TGTGCCAGCAGCTCCGGGACAGGGGTTCCCTACGAGCAGTACTTC.

This clonotype was detected only once. In nucleotides, the CDR3 is TGTGCCAGCCGCAGACAGGGCATACGCGGAGATACGCAGTATTTT. Amino acids: CASRRQGIRGDTQYF. The chain is built from TRBV6-4 and TRBJ2-3, with TRBD1 identical over 7 bases. The CDR3 spans 15 residues. V lost 8 bases, J lost 5 bases, and 13 bases stayed unmatched. Germline loops: CDR1 MRHNA, CDR2 SNTAGT.

The chain is built from TRBV20-1 and TRBJ2-7; unclear D gene. Trimming stripped 5 bases from V and 7 bases from J, with 12 bases between. Germline lookup yields CDR1 DFQATT and CDR2 SNEGSKA (reference sequence). The length of the CDR3 is 11 residues. CDR3: CSAGPWQEQYF. The CDR3 DNA is TGCAGTGCTGGACCCTGGCAAGAGCAGTACTTC.

This clonotype was observed a handful of times. The rearrangement uses TRBV5-1 and TRBJ2-3; 7 positions match TRBD1. The CDR3 consists of 14 residues. Trimming took 4 bases from V and 2 from J; bases not matched to a gene: 4. From germline, CDR1 is SGHRS and CDR2 YFSETQ. The CDR3 DNA is TGCGCCAGCAGCGTGACAGGGTACACAGATACGCAGTATTTT. This gives the protein CASSVTGYTDTQYF.

This clonotype came up a few times. J is TRBJ2-7 and V is TRBV5-1, with D possibly TRBD1 on 6 matching bases. Per the germline V gene, CDR1 is SGHRS and CDR2 is YFSETQ. The germline V and J ends were trimmed by 4 bases and 2 bases, with 13 bases remaining between them. This CDR3 has 14 residues. CDR3 residues: CASSPSGQAYEQYF. DNA of the CDR3: TGCGCCAGCAGCCCATCGGGACAAGCCTACGAGCAGTACTTC.

This clonotype was picked up a small number of times. Relative to the germline gene, one junction end is altered; a read error may explain this. This chain joins TRBV20-1 and TRBJ2-1, with 7 bases matching TRBD2. There are 17 residues in the CDR3. CDR1 and CDR2 from the germline V gene are DFQATT and SNEGSKA (reference sequence). CDR3 sequence (DNA): TGCTGTGCTAGAGATGAGCGGGGCTATCCCGAGCACAATGAGCAGTTCTTC. Translated, it gives CCARDERGYPEHNEQFF.

This chain connects TRBV6-4 to TRBJ2-2, with 12 nucleotides matching TRBD2. The germline CDR1 and CDR2 sequences are MRHNA and SNTAGT. The CDR3 covers 18 residues. Trimming at V came to 4 bases and at J to 5 bases, leaving 11 bases not matched to a gene. CDR3 sequence: CASSALRLAGAETGELFF. CDR3 DNA: TGTGCCAGCAGTGCTCTGAGACTAGCGGGAGCCGAAACCGGGGAGCTGTTTTTT.

This clonotype was counted only a few times. The chain joins TRBV10-3 to TRBJ2-5, with 7 bases fitting TRBD1. Germline values: CDR1 ENHRY, CDR2 SYGVKD. J lost 3 bases, V lost 6 bases, and 4 bases had no gene match. This CDR3 region has 13 residues. Here the CDR3 DNA reads TGTGCCATCAGAGCCGGGACAGAAGAGACCCAGTACTTC. Its translation: CAIRAGTEETQYF.

This clonotype was recorded a few times. This chain connects TRBV20-1 to TRBJ2-6, with D unclear. CDR3 size: 17 residues. In germline, CDR1 is DFQATT, CDR2 SNEGSKA (reference sequence). Between the trimmed V and J ends, which lost 6 bases and 0 bases, there was a span of 18 bases. The CDR3 region has the DNA TGCAGTGCCCCGTCTCTACACCTCAGCTCTGGGGCCAACGTCCTGACTTTC. Amino acids: CSAPSLHLSSGANVLTF.

The chain recombines TRBV28 with TRBJ2-4, with 7 bases lining up with TRBD1. The CDR3 spans 13 residues. The junction had 0 bases not matched to a gene; V was cut back by 3 bases and J by 4 bases. Germline assignment: CDR1 MDHEN and CDR2 SYDVKM. The CDR3 DNA is TGTGCCAGCAGTTTGGGACAGAAAAACATTCAGTACTTC. Its protein product is CASSLGQKNIQYF.

The chain carries TRBV12-3 or TRBV12-4 and TRBJ1-2; TRBD1 aligns across 7 bases. The CDR3 length is 13 residues. V dropped 8 bases and J dropped 1; count of bases not matched to a gene: 4. CDR3 DNA: TGTGCCAGCGTAAGGGACAGTAACTATGGCTACACCTTC. This sequence encodes CASVRDSNYGYTF.

This clonotype was picked up many times. A read error may account for a junction end that differs from germline. The rearrangement joins TRBV5-1 to TRBJ1-1, with TRBD1 identical over 7 bases. Germline CDR1 is SGHRS and CDR2 is YFSETQ. This CDR3 contains 14 residues. CDR3 sequence: CASSWGQLNTEAFF. For the CDR3, the DNA is TGTGCCAGCAGCTGGGGACAGTTGAACACTGAAGCTTTCTTT.

This clonotype was recorded a few times. The chain employs TRBV27 and TRBJ2-6; a possible D gene is TRBD2 (5 bases). V lost 8 bases to trimming and J lost 1 base, with 12 bases between them. The CDR3 loop spans 15 amino acids. Germline assignment: CDR1 MNHEY and CDR2 SMNVEV (reference sequence). The CDR3 nucleotides read TGTGCCAGCTCCTATGCGGGTTCTGGGGCCAACGTCCTGACTTTC. This codes for CASSYAGSGANVLTF.

This clonotype has more than one count but fewer than ten. The rearrangement links TRBV5-1 to TRBJ2-3, with D perhaps matching TRBD1 (5 bases). The CDR3 covers 14 residues. The germline V gene encodes CDR1 SGHRS and CDR2 YFSETQ. The germline V and J ends were trimmed by 4 bases and 2 bases, with 11 bases remaining between them. CDR3 region: CASSQGAYTDTQYF. CDR3 nucleotides: TGCGCCAGCAGCCAAGGGGCCTACACAGATACGCAGTATTTT.

This clonotype has a handful of counts. The J gene is TRBJ1-2, the V gene TRBV24-1; D is ambiguous. The CDR3 consists of 17 residues. V lost 8 bases and J 5 bases, leaving 26 bases between the germline ends. Germline V gives CDR1 KGHDR, CDR2 SFDVKD. The CDR3 sequence: CATINRGNIQSQYGYTF. The CDR3 coding sequence is TGTGCCACCATAAATAGAGGGAACATCCAATCCCAATATGGCTACACCTTC.